The next 23 T cell receptor beta chains were all read from a single sample in a study of coeliac disease. Antigens of these TCRs are unknown. Produced via immunoSEQ multiplex PCR; TCRdb's table is partial and in-frame only. The table shows thousands of clones, with roughly two thirds occurring only once. Study-wide points: Lower clonality than controls marked TRB and TRG repertoires from active celiac intraepithelial and lamina propria samples.

The sequencing sample was made of intraepithelial lymphocytes from the gut. The receptor set was obtained from a man aged 65-85 years with active celiac disease.

J is TRBJ2-7 and V is TRBV2; 9 bases map to TRBD1. There are 13 residues in the CDR3. V was pared by 6 bases and J by 2 bases, with 2 bases of the junction left unmatched. Germline CDR1 SNHLY, CDR2 FYNNEI. CDR3 coding DNA: TGTGCCAGCAGAAGGGACAGGGCCTACGAGCAGTACTTC. Amino acid sequence: CASRRDRAYEQYF.

This clone was recorded a few times. The chain joins TRBV18 to TRBJ2-7; 7 nucleotides match TRBD2. This CDR3 region has 16 residues. Germline V gene data show CDR1 as KGHSH and CDR2 as LQKENI. V lost 2 bases and J lost 1; bases outside the gene matches: 8. CDR3 in amino acids: CASSPAGGGRSYEQYF. CDR3 sequence (DNA): TGTGCCAGCTCACCAGCCGGTGGCGGGAGATCCTACGAGCAGTACTTC.

In its sample, this clone was seen once. The V gene is TRBV2, the J gene TRBJ2-1, with 9 bases that match TRBD2. In germline, CDR1 is SNHLY, CDR2 FYNNEI. The J segment lost 6 bases and the V segment lost 7 bases, leaving 10 bases of the junction unmatched. The CDR3 loop spans 15 amino acids. CDR3 sequence (DNA): TGTGCCAGCACCGCCCTGAGCGGGAGGTTCAATGAGCAGTTCTTC. The encoded protein is CASTALSGRFNEQFF. Full variable domain (remainder filled in from reference TRBV2 and TRBJ2-1): EPEVTQTPSHQVTQMGQEVILRCVPISNHLYFYWYRQILGQKVEFLVSFYNNEISEKSEIFDDQFSVERPDGSNFTLKIRSTKLEDSAMYFCASTALSGRFNEQFFGPGTRLTVL.

The rearrangement links TRBV6-5 to TRBJ1-1; D possibly corresponds to TRBD1 (6 bases). CDR1 is MNHEY, CDR2 SVGAGI, per germline. The CDR3 spans 13 residues. V was cut by 2 bases and J by 5 bases, with 9 bases left in between. This CDR3 reads CASSYDRLTEAFF. The CDR3 DNA sequence: TGTGCCAGCAGTTACGACAGGCTTACTGAAGCTTTCTTT.

This sequence joins TRBV6-1 and TRBJ2-1, with 9 bases fitting TRBD2. The CDR3 has 14 residues. V trimming: 7 bases; J trimming: 7 bases; junction bases outside the gene matches: 8. Germline lookup yields CDR1 MNHNS and CDR2 SASEGT. The DNA of the CDR3 is TGTGCCAGCATCGGAATAGCGGGGGTTAATGAGCAGTTCTTC. Its protein is CASIGIAGVNEQFF.

This chain connects TRBV18 to TRBJ2-1, with 7 bases matching TRBD1. Trimming removed 6 bases from V and 3 bases from J; junction bases left unmatched: 11. CDR1 KGHSH and CDR2 LQKENI come from the germline V gene. The length of the CDR3 is 16 residues. As DNA, the CDR3 is TGTGCCAGCTCGCTCCCGACAGGGCACAACTACAATGAGCAGTTCTTC. Translating gives CASSLPTGHNYNEQFF.

V is TRBV7-9 and J is TRBJ1-5; D remains unclear. Trimming removed 2 bases from V and 1 base from J, with 3 bases in between. The CDR3 has 13 residues. Looked up from germline, CDR1 is SEHNR and CDR2 is FQNEAQ (reference sequence). CDR3 bases: TGTGCCAGCAGCTTAACAAGCAATCAGCCCCAGCATTTT. Amino acids: CASSLTSNQPQHF. Supplemented by reference TRBV7-9 and TRBJ1-5, the full variable domain reads DTGVSQNPRHKITKRGQNVTFRCDPISEHNRLYWYRQTLGQGPEFLTYFQNEAQLEKSRLLSDRFSAERPKGSFSTLEIQRTEQGDSAMYLCASSLTSNQPQHFGDGTRLSIL.

The chain recombines TRBV7-2 with TRBJ2-7, with 7 bases fitting TRBD1. Germline V gives CDR1 SGHTA, CDR2 FQGNSA. The CDR3 spans 13 residues. V shed 5 bases, J shed 4 bases, and the junction held 5 bases outside the gene matches. The CDR3 here is CASSNRGTYEQYF. The CDR3, as DNA: TGTGCCAGCAGCAACAGGGGAACGTACGAGCAGTACTTC. Supplemented by reference TRBV7-2 and TRBJ2-7, the full variable domain reads GAGVSQSPSNKVTEKGKDVELRCDPISGHTALYWYRQSLGQGLEFLIYFQGNSAPDKSGLPSDRFSAERTGGSVSTLTIQRTQQEDSAVYLCASSNRGTYEQYFGPGTRLTVT.

The chain combines TRBV15 with TRBJ2-7; D uncertain. Between the trimmed V and J ends, which lost 4 bases and 1 base, there was a span of 8 bases. CDR1 is LNHNV, CDR2 YYDKDF, per germline (reference sequence). The CDR3 is 13 amino acids. The CDR3: CATSTSGSYEQYF. The CDR3 DNA follows: TGTGCCACCAGCACCTCCGGTTCCTACGAGCAGTACTTC. Complete variable domain (other parts from reference TRBV15 and TRBJ2-7): DAMVIQNPRYQVTQFGKPVTLSCSQTLNHNVMYWYQQKSSQAPKLLFHYYDKDFNNEADTPDNFQSRRPNTSFCFLDIRSPGLGDTAMYLCATSTSGSYEQYFGPGTRLTVT.

This clone was found a few times. The chain joins TRBV5-3 to TRBJ2-5; 9 bases fit TRBD1. TRBV5-3 is filed as an ORF, its function uncertain. The CDR3 runs 18 residues. V dropped 3 bases and J dropped 0; count of bases not matched to a gene: 12. In nucleotides, the CDR3 is TGTGCCAGAAGCTCATGGATCTTCCGGGACAGGGACCAAGAGACCCAGTACTTC. Its translation is CARSSWIFRDRDQETQYF.

The chain has TRBV6-1 and TRBJ2-7, with 7 positions matching TRBD2. J gave up 0 bases and V 5 bases, and 4 bases lay outside the gene matches. The CDR3 is made up of 14 amino acids. The germline CDR1 and CDR2 sequences are MNHNS and SASEGT. The CDR3 coding sequence is TGTGCCAGCAGTCGCGGGGGTACCTCCTACGAGCAGTACTTC. Amino acids: CASSRGGTSYEQYF.

The rearrangement uses TRBV4-3 and TRBJ1-3, with D maybe TRBD1 (5 bases). V was cut by 0 bases and J by 2 bases, with 8 bases left in between. Per germline, CDR1 LGHNA and CDR2 YSLEER. The CDR3 consists of 15 residues. For the CDR3, the DNA is TGCGCCAGCAGCCAAGATGCCAGGGCTGGAAACACCATATATTTT. Translation gives CASSQDARAGNTIYF.

The chain links TRBV11-2 to TRBJ2-7; D perhaps matches TRBD1 (5 bases). V was cut by 3 bases and J by 3 bases, with 12 bases left in between. This CDR3 region has 14 residues. Germline CDR1 and CDR2: SGHAT and FQNNGV. The CDR3 reads CASSFGQGIYEQYF. The CDR3 region has the DNA TGTGCCAGCAGCTTTGGGCAGGGAATCTACGAGCAGTACTTC.

This clone has a handful of counts. The chain uses TRBV28 and TRBJ1-1; 12 bases are shared with TRBD1. Germline assignment: CDR1 MDHEN and CDR2 SYDVKM. The CDR3 length is 16 residues. The V gene end was trimmed by 6 bases and the J gene end by 6 bases; junction bases not matched to a gene: 11. The CDR3 sequence is CASRAAGQGAPAEAFF. The CDR3 nucleotides are TGTGCCAGCAGGGCCGCGGGACAGGGGGCGCCGGCTGAAGCTTTCTTT. The entire variable domain, with the rest obtained from reference TRBV28 and TRBJ1-1, is as follows: DVKVTQSSRYLVKRTGEKVFLECVQDMDHENMFWYRQDPGLGLRLIYFSYDVKMKEKGDIPEGYSVSREKKERFSLILESASTNQTSMYLCASRAAGQGAPAEAFFGQGTRLTVV.

V is TRBV7-3 and J is TRBJ2-2, with no clear D. V dropped 4 bases and J dropped 1 base, with 7 bases sitting between them. The germline V gene encodes CDR1 SGHTA and CDR2 FQGTGA. The CDR3 covers 14 residues. This CDR3 is CASSSYRNTGELFF. The CDR3 DNA is TGTGCCAGCAGCTCTTACAGGAACACCGGGGAGCTGTTTTTT. The whole variable domain, filled in from reference TRBV7-3 and TRBJ2-2, reads GAGVSQTPSNKVTEKGKYVELRCDPISGHTALYWYRQSLGQGPEFLIYFQGTGAADDSGLPNDRFFAVRPEGSVSTLKIQRTERGDSAVYLCASSSYRNTGELFFGEGSRLTVL.

This clone occurred a few times. V usage is TRBV19 and J usage is TRBJ1-2; the D is unclear. The CDR3 covers 11 residues. The V gene lost 7 bases and the J gene lost 4 bases, with 7 bases spanning the gap. Germline V lookup: CDR1 LNHDA, CDR2 SQIVND (reference sequence). CDR3 in DNA: TGTGCCAGTATGTCGAGCTATGGCTACACCTTC. It encodes CASMSSYGYTF.

The chain couples TRBV6-6 to TRBJ2-7, with 10 bases matching TRBD1. The CDR3 totals 16 residues. V shed 6 bases and J 2 bases; nucleotides not matched to a gene: 10. Per germline, CDR1 MNHNY and CDR2 SVGAGI (reference sequence). This chain's CDR3 is CASSRGGTGVTYEQYF. For the CDR3, the DNA is TGTGCCAGCAGCCGTGGGGGGACAGGGGTTACCTACGAGCAGTACTTC.

This clone is categorized as large. V and J are TRBV2 and TRBJ2-3; a weak D match, TRBD2 (7 bases). Trimming shortened V by 0 bases and J by 7 bases, and 11 bases separated the two germline ends. The CDR3 sequence is 14 residues long. CDR1 is SNHLY, CDR2 FYNNEI, per germline. CDR3 nucleotides: TGTGCCAGCAGTGAAGCGGGGGGGCCAAATACGCAGTATTTT. It encodes CASSEAGGPNTQYF.

This clone was detected once. V is TRBV6-1 and J is TRBJ2-3, with D perhaps matching TRBD2 (6 bases). Germline V gene data show CDR1 as MNHNS and CDR2 as SASEGT. Trimming took 3 bases from V and 4 from J, leaving 11 bases between them. The CDR3 consists of 14 residues. In nucleotides, the CDR3 is TGTGCCAGCAGTGAGGTGGGGAGGTCAGATACGCAGTATTTT. Protein sequence: CASSEVGRSDTQYF.

This clone was recorded once. The rearrangement uses TRBV6-5 and TRBJ2-7, with unresolved D. CDR1 is MNHEY, CDR2 SVGAGI, per germline. V was cut by 0 bases and J by 0 bases, with 9 bases left in between. The CDR3 totals 15 residues. CDR3 loop: CASSYSGGSSYEQYF. DNA of the CDR3: TGTGCCAGCAGTTACTCAGGCGGTTCCTCCTACGAGCAGTACTTC.

The V gene is TRBV2, the J gene TRBJ2-5; 9 positions match TRBD1. The CDR3 spans 15 residues. V lost 9 bases and J lost 5; bases outside the gene matches: 13. Germline CDR1 is SNHLY and CDR2 is FYNNEI. The CDR3, as DNA: TGTGCCAGAATGGATACAGGGGGCTTTGAGGAGACCCAGTACTTC. As protein: CARMDTGGFEETQYF.

This chain uses TRBV29-1 with TRBJ1-2; a possible D gene is TRBD1 (6 bases). Trimming cost V 5 bases and J 2 bases, with 18 bases left between them. CDR3 size: 15 residues. From germline, CDR1 is SQVTM and CDR2 ANQGSEA. Here the CDR3 reads CSVKDSRVENYGYTF. The CDR3 DNA reads TGCAGCGTTAAGGACAGCAGGGTGGAGAACTATGGCTACACCTTC. Together with reference TRBV29-1 and TRBJ1-2, the CDR3 gives the full variable domain: SAVISQKPSRDICQRGTSLTIQCQVDSQVTMMFWYRQQPGQSLTLIATANQGSEATYESGFVIDKFPISRPNLTFSTLTVSNMSPEDSSIYLCSVKDSRVENYGYTFGSGTRLTVV.

V is TRBV28 and J is TRBJ2-7, with 9 bases identical to TRBD2. With 0 bases clipped from V and 5 bases from J, the junction kept 5 bases outside the gene matches. The CDR3 has 15 residues. Germline V gene sequence: CDR1 MDHEN, CDR2 SYDVKM. The CDR3 sequence: CASSLWREGLNEQYF. CDR3 DNA sequence: TGTGCCAGCAGTTTATGGCGGGAGGGCCTCAACGAGCAGTACTTC.